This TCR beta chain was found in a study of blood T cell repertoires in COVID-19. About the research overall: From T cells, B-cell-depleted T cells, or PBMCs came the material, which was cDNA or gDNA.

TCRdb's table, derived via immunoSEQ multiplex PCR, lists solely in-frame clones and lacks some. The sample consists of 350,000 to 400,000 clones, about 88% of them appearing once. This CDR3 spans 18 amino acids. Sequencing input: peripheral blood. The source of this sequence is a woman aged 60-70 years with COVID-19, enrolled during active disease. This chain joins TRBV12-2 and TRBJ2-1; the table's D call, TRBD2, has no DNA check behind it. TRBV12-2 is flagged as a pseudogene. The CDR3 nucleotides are TGTGCAAGTCGCTGGACCCCTAGCGGGGGGTACTCCTACAATGAGCAGTTCTTC. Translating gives CASRWTPSGGYSYNEQFF.